The present T cell receptor beta chain was sequenced within a study of blood T cell repertoires in COVID-19. TCRdb's table, derived via immunoSEQ multiplex PCR, lists solely in-frame clones and lacks some. The data hold around 250,000 clones, with about 82% observed a single time. The TCR comes from an elderly woman with COVID-19, enrolled during active disease. Source material: peripheral blood.

CDR3 amino acids: CASSQEIKRGVYNEQFF. The CDR3, as DNA: TGTGCCAGCAGCCAAGAGATTAAGCGGGGGGTCTACAATGAGCAGTTCTTC. V is TRBV3-1 (or the pseudogene TRBV3-2) and J is TRBJ2-1, with 9 bases aligning to TRBD2. This CDR3 has 17 residues. Trimming cost V 0 bases and J 3 bases; bases outside gene matches: 6. CDR1 is LGHDT, CDR2 YNNKEL, per germline (reference sequence).